This T cell receptor beta chain came from a study of T-cell memory formation after mild COVID-19. One entry per CDR3 protein results from TCRdb running MiXCR on the 5' RACE reads. The sample carries hundreds of thousands of distinct CDR3 sequences, roughly 21% recorded once. Trimming left V 4 bases short and J 3 bases short, with 16 bases between. Germline CDR1 is SEHNR and CDR2 is FQNEAQ (reference sequence). The CDR3 spans 16 residues. For this clonotype: The antigen is unknown.

The study's findings and limits: Clonal second-wave expansions that peaked on day 37 had unconfirmed SARS-CoV-2 specificity.

Sequenced sample: PBMCs or a T cell subset sorted from them (not recorded which). The chain combines TRBV7-9 with TRBJ2-1, with a weak D call TRBD2 (7 bases). This clonotype was obtained from an adult woman who had mild COVID-19 (a few samples of this study predate the infection). Cell type and time point are not known. For the CDR3, the DNA is TGTGCCAGCAGCTCCCCCCGAGGGGGGGTCTACAATGAGCAGTTCTTC. Amino acids: CASSSPRGGVYNEQFF.